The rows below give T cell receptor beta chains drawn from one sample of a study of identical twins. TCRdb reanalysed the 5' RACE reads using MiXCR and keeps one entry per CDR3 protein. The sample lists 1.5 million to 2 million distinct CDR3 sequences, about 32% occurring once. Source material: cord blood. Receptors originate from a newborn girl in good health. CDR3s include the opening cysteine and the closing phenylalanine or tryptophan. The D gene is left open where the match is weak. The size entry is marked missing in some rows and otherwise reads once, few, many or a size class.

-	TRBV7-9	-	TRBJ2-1	CASSLGRSLDNEQFF	TGTGCCAGCAGCTTAGGTAGGAGTCTCGACAATGAGCAGTTCTTC
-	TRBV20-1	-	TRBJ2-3	CSAPGWGRKTDTQYF	TGCAGTGCTCCTGGGTGGGGGCGAAAAACAGATACGCAGTATTTT
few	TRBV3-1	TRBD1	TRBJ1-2	CASSQEVTGGGGYTF	TGTGCCAGCAGCCAAGAGGTTACAGGGGGCGGTGGCTACACCTTC
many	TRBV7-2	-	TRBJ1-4	CASSLAGPNEKLFF	TGTGCCAGCAGTTTAGCCGGGCCTAATGAAAAACTGTTTTTT
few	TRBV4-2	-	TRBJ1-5	CASSQVWGPNQPQHF	TGTGCCAGCAGCCAAGTGTGGGGGCCCAATCAGCCCCAGCATTTT
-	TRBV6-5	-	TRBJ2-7	CASTSTGREQYF	TGTGCCAGCACGAGCACAGGGAGGGAGCAGTACTTC
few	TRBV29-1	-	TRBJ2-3	CSVDPRLPSRTDTQYF	TGCAGCGTTGATCCCAGACTTCCCTCCCGTACAGATACGCAGTATTTT
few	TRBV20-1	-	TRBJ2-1	CSARRVAYNEQFF	TGCAGTGCTAGGAGGGTCGCCTACAATGAGCAGTTCTTC
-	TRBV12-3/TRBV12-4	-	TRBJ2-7	CGSSLRQFYEQYF	TGTGGCAGCAGTTTAAGGCAGTTTTACGAGCAGTACTTC
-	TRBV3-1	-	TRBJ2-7	CASSQAASIQHYF	TGTGCCAGCAGCCAAGCAGCCAGTATACAGCACTACTTC
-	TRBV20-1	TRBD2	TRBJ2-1	CSASHPLSGGAFEQFF	TGCAGTGCTAGCCACCCCCTTAGCGGGGGGGCGTTTGAGCAGTTCTTC
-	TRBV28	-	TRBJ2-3	CASSGGLGDTQYF	TGTGCCAGCAGTGGCGGCCTGGGGGATACGCAGTATTTT
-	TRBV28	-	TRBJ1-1	CASSLPLPDRYTEAFF	TGTGCCAGCAGTTTACCCCTCCCGGACCGATACACTGAAGCTTTCTTT
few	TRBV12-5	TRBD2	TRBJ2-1	CASGLAPGLAGDEQFF	TGTGCTAGTGGTTTGGCCCCGGGACTAGCGGGAGATGAGCAGTTCTTC
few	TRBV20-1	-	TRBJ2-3	CSAAGTSVSDTQYF	TGCAGTGCAGCCGGGACGAGCGTTTCCGATACGCAGTATTTT
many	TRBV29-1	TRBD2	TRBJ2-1	CSVQLAGGPGYNEQFF	TGCAGCGTTCAACTAGCGGGGGGCCCCGGTTACAATGAGCAGTTCTTC
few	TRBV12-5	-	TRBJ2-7	CASGSRSGQSYEQYF	TGTGCTAGTGGTTCTCGTTCGGGACAATCCTACGAGCAGTACTTC
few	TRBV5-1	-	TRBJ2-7	CASSLQDGSYEQYF	TGCGCCAGCAGCTTGCAGGACGGCTCCTACGAGCAGTACTTC
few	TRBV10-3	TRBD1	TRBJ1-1	CAIRGQVNTEAFF	TGTGCCATCCGAGGACAGGTAAACACTGAAGCTTTCTTT
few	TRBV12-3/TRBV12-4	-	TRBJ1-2	CASSPPMGGYTF	TGTGCCAGCAGTCCTCCCATGGGGGGCTACACCTTC
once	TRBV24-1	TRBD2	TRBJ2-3	CATSAGGTGTQYF	TGTGCCACCAGTGCGGGAGGCACAGGTACGCAGTATTTT
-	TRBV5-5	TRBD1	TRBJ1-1	CASSGGQGAWNTEAFF	TGTGCCAGCAGCGGGGGACAGGGGGCGTGGAACACTGAAGCTTTCTTT
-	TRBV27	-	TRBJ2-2	CASSLWARLGDFPGELFF	TGTGCCAGCAGTTTATGGGCCAGGTTGGGGGATTTTCCCGGGGAGCTGTTTTTT
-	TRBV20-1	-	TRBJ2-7	CSAKQDDEQYF	TGCAGTGCAAAACAAGACGACGAGCAGTACTTC
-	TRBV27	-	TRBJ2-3	CASKMAGTDTQYF	TGTGCCAGCAAGATGGCTGGCACAGATACGCAGTATTTT
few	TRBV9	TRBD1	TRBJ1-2	CASSATGTEYGYTF	TGTGCCAGCAGCGCCACTGGGACAGAGTATGGCTACACCTTC
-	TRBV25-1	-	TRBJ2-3	CASSDRVLSTDTQYF	TGTGCCAGCAGCGATCGGGTTTTGAGCACAGATACGCAGTATTTT
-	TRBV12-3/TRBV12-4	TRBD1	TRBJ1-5	CASTIYRGQPQHF	TGTGCCAGCACGATTTACAGGGGACAGCCCCAGCATTTT
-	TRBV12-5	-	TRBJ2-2	CASGLFQGLTGELFF	TGTGCTAGTGGTTTGTTCCAGGGGCTGACCGGGGAGCTGTTTTTT
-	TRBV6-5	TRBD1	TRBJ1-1	CASSYLDRGTEAFF	TGTGCCAGCAGTTACCTGGACAGGGGAACTGAAGCTTTCTTT
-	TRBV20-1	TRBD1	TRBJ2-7	CSATGTAQKGYNEQYF	TGCAGTGCTACGGGGACAGCCCAAAAGGGCTACAATGAGCAGTACTTC
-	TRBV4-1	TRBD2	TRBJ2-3	CASSQRGSGANTDTQYF	TGCGCCAGCAGCCAGCGTGGTAGCGGGGCCAACACAGATACGCAGTATTTT
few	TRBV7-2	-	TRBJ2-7	CASSGRLQSYEQYF	TGTGCCAGCAGCGGGCGACTCCAATCCTACGAGCAGTACTTC
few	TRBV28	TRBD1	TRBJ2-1	CASSPVRGPYNEQFF	TGTGCCAGCAGTCCCGTGAGGGGGCCCTACAATGAGCAGTTCTTC
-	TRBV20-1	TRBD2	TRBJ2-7	CSASHRLAGGLQQYF	TGCAGTGCTAGTCATCGACTAGCGGGAGGGCTCCAGCAGTACTTC
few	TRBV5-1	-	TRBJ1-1	CASSLRGGHFEAFF	TGCGCCAGCAGCCTAAGGGGAGGACACTTTGAAGCTTTCTTT
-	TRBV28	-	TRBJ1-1	CASSPEMAEAFF	TGTGCCAGCAGCCCCGAGATGGCCGAAGCTTTCTTT
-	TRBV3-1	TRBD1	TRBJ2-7	CASSQEIAGTGASYEQYF	TGTGCCAGCAGCCAAGAGATTGCCGGGACAGGGGCCTCCTACGAGCAGTACTTC
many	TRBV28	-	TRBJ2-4	CASSPRGGGTKNIQYF	TGTGCCAGCAGTCCCAGGGGAGGCGGAACCAAAAACATTCAGTACTTC
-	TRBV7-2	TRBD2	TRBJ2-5	CASSLTSEGTQYF	TGTGCCAGCAGCTTAACTAGCGAGGGGACCCAGTACTTC
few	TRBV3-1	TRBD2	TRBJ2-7	CASSQVALTAGGFYEQYF	TGTGCCAGCAGCCAAGTTGCGTTGACGGCGGGGGGATTCTACGAGCAGTACTTC
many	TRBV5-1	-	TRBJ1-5	CASSLAGDSNQPQHF	TGCGCCAGCAGCTTGGCAGGGGATAGCAATCAGCCCCAGCATTTT
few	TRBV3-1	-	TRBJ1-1	CASSQAPVGEAFF	TGTGCCAGCAGCCAAGCTCCGGTTGGGGAAGCTTTCTTT
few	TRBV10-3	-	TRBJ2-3	CAISGQSRADTQYF	TGTGCCATCAGCGGACAATCCCGCGCAGATACGCAGTATTTT
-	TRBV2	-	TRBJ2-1	CASSGLVAFF	TGTGCCAGCAGTGGACTAGTTGCGTTCTTC
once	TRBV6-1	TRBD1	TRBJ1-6	CASSERPGQAGNSPLHF	TGTGCCAGCAGTGAAAGACCCGGACAGGCGGGTAATTCACCCCTCCACTTT
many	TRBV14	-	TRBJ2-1	CASSRSTQGEQFF	TGTGCCAGCAGCCGCTCGACTCAGGGTGAGCAGTTCTTC
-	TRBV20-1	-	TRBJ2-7	CSARPGPDYEQYF	TGCAGTGCTAGACCGGGACCGGACTACGAGCAGTACTTC
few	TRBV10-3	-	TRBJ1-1	CAISDLDGAEAFF	TGTGCCATCAGTGATTTAGACGGGGCTGAAGCTTTCTTT
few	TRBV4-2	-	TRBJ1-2	CASSQQGRGYGYTF	TGTGCCAGCAGCCAACAGGGAAGAGGGTATGGCTACACCTTC
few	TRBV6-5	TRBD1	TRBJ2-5	CASSSGQGAQETQYF	TGTGCCAGCAGCTCGGGACAGGGGGCCCAAGAGACCCAGTACTTC
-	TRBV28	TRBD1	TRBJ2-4	CASSSRTGTAKNIQYF	TGTGCCAGCAGTTCTAGGACAGGGACGGCCAAAAACATTCAGTACTTC
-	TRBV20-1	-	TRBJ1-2	CSARDPTTENYGYTF	TGCAGTGCTAGAGACCCGACGACAGAAAACTATGGCTACACCTTC
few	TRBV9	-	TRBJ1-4	CASSVSLTRDGPNEKLFF	TGTGCCAGCAGCGTTTCCCTAACCCGAGACGGCCCCAATGAAAAACTGTTTTTT
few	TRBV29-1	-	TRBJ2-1	CSGDRGGDNEQFF	TGCAGCGGAGACAGGGGAGGGGACAATGAGCAGTTCTTC
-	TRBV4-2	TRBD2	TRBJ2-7	CASSPGEREIHNEQYF	TGTGCCAGCAGCCCTGGCGAGCGGGAGATCCACAATGAGCAGTACTTC
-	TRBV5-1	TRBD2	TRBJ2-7	CASSHSGRDYEQYF	TGCGCCAGCAGCCATAGCGGGAGAGACTACGAGCAGTACTTC
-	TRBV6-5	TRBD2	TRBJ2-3	CASSYSAGLAGASTDTQYF	TGTGCCAGCAGTTACTCTGCGGGACTAGCGGGGGCTAGCACAGATACGCAGTATTTT
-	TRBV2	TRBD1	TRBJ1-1	CASPTPGGMNTEAFF	TGTGCCAGCCCGACTCCAGGGGGGATGAACACTGAAGCTTTCTTT